This T cell receptor beta chain was recovered during a study of OX40 agonist ivuxolimab in advanced cancers. The wider study: Patients were treated with intravenous ivuxolimab, dosed at 0.01 to 10 mg/kg and infused every 2 weeks. Averaging around 60 years in age, with a range of about 20 to 90, the cohort was 82.7% male.

Notes on the study in general: The study did not work out the antigen specificity of the expanded peripheral T cells.

Unmatched junction bases numbered 2, after V lost 3 bases and J lost 0 bases. Germline V gene sequence: CDR1 MNHEY, CDR2 SMNVEV (reference sequence). The CDR3 has 15 amino acids. The repertoire was sequenced with immunoSEQ multiplex PCR; TCRdb's copy has only in-frame clones and lacks some. The repertoire holds over 70,000 clones, 85% to 90% seen once, with 6.5% to 8.5% in the top ten. This clone showed up just once. Antigen: not known. The V call is TRBV27, the J call TRBJ2-7; 10 nucleotides agree with TRBD2. The sequence was collected from an adult with an advanced solid tumor such as melanoma, head and neck, liver or kidney cancer. The sample consisted of CD4+ or CD8+ T cells sorted from blood, taken in a trial of the OX40 agonist ivuxolimab. CDR3 DNA sequence: TGTGCCAGCAGTTTCGCTAGCGGGAGCTCCTACGAGCAGTACTTC. This encodes CASSFASGSSYEQYF.